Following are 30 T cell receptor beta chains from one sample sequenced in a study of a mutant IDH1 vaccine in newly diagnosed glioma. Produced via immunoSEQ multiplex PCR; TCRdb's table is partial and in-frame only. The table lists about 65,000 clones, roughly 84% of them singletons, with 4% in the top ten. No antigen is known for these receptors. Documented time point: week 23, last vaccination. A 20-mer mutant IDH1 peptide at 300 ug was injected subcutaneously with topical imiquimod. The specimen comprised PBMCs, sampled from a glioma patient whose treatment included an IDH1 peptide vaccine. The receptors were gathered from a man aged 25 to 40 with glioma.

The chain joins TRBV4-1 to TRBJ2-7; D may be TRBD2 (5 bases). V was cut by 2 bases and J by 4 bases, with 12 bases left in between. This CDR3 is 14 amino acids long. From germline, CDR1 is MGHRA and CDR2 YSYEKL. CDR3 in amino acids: CASSQLGRGYEQYF. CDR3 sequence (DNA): TGCGCCAGCAGCCAATTAGGACGGGGATACGAGCAGTACTTC.

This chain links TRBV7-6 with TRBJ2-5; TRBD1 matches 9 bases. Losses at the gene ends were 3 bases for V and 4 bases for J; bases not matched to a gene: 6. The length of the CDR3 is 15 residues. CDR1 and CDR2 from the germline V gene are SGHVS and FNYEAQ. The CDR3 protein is CASSFSGQGVETQYF. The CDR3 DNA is TGTGCCAGCAGCTTTTCGGGACAGGGCGTAGAGACCCAGTACTTC.

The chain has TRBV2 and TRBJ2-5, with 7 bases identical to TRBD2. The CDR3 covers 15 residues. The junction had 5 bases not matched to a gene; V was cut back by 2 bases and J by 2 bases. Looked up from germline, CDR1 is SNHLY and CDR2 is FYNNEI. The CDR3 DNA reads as TGTGCCAGCAGTGAATCGGGACTAAAACAAGAGACCCAGTACTTC. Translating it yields CASSESGLKQETQYF.

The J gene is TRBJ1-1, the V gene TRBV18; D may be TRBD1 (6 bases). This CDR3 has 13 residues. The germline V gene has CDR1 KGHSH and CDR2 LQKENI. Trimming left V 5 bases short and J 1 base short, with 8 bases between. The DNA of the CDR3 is TGTGCCAGCTCAAAGGGGGGGAACACTGAAGCTTTCTTT. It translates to CASSKGGNTEAFF.

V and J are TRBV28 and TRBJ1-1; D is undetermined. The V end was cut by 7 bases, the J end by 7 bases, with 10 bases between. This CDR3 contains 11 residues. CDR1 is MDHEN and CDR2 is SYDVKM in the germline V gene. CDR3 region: CASTSGIEAFF. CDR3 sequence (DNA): TGTGCCAGCACTTCCGGGATTGAAGCTTTCTTT.

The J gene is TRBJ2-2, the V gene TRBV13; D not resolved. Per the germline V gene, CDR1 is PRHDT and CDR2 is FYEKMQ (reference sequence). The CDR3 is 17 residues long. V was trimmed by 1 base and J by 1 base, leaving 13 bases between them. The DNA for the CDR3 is TGTGCCAGCAGCTTAGTAGATATATTATTGAACACCGGGGAGCTGTTTTTT. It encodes CASSLVDILLNTGELFF.

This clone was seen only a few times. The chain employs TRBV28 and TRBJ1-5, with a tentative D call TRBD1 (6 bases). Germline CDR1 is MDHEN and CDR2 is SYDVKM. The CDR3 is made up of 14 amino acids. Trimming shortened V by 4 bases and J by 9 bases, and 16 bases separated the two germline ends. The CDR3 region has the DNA TGTGCCAGCAGTTCGGGAGGGGGGGATAGGCCCCAGCATTTT. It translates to CASSSGGGDRPQHF.

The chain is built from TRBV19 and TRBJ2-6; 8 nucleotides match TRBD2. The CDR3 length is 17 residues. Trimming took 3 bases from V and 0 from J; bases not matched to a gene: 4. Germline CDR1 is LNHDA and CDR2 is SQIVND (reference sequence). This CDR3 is CASSMTGGSSGANVLTF. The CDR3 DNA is TGTGCCAGTAGTATGACGGGGGGGTCCTCTGGGGCCAACGTCCTGACTTTC.

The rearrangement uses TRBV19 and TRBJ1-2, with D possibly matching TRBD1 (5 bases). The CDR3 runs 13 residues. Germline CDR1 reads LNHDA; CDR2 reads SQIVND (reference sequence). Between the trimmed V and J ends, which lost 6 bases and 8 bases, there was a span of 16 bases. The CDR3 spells CASRYRSAGGYTF. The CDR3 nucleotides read TGTGCCAGTAGATACAGGAGTGCGGGGGGCTACACCTTC.

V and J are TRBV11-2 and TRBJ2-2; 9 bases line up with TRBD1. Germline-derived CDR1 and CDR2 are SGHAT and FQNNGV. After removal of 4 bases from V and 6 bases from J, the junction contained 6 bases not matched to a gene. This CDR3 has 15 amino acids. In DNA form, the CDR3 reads TGTGCCAGCAGCTCCTACAGGGGGCGGTCCGGGGAGCTGTTTTTT. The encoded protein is CASSSYRGRSGELFF.

For the CDR3, the DNA is TGTGCCAGCAGCGTCACGGGACAAAATAATTCACCCCTCCACTTT. Translation gives CASSVTGQNNSPLHF. This chain links TRBV9 with TRBJ1-6; D perhaps matches TRBD1 (6 bases). The CDR3 length is 15 residues. V was clipped by 2 bases and J by 5 bases, with 11 bases between them. Germline V gene lookup returns CDR1 SGDLS and CDR2 YYNGEE.

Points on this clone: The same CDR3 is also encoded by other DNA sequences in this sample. The CDR3 sequence is CASSLYGEPEAFF. CDR3 nucleotides: TGTGCCAGCAGCCTATACGGGGAACCTGAAGCTTTCTTT. V usage is TRBV14 and J usage is TRBJ1-1; no firm D call. This CDR3 region has 13 residues. Trimming removed 4 bases from V and 6 bases from J, with 12 bases in between. Per the germline V gene, CDR1 is SGHDN and CDR2 is FVKESK.

The CDR3 sequence: CASSLVGQGDYGYTF. In DNA form, the CDR3 reads TGTGCCAGCAGCTTGGTCGGACAGGGAGACTATGGCTACACCTTC. This chain connects TRBV5-4 to TRBJ1-2; 8 nucleotides match TRBD1. CDR3 length equals 15 residues. Trimming cost V 0 bases and J 3 bases; bases outside gene matches: 4. Germline assignment: CDR1 SGHNT and CDR2 YYREEE (reference sequence).

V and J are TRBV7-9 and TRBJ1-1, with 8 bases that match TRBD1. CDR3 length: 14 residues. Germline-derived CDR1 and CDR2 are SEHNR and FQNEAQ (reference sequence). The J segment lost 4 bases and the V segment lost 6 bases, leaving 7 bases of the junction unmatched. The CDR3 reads CASRDRAEGTEAFF. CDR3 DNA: TGTGCCAGCAGGGACAGGGCGGAGGGCACTGAAGCTTTCTTT. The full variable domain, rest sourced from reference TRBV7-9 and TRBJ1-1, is DTGVSQNPRHKITKRGQNVTFRCDPISEHNRLYWYRQTLGQGPEFLTYFQNEAQLEKSRLLSDRFSAERPKGSFSTLEIQRTEQGDSAMYLCASRDRAEGTEAFFGQGTRLTVV.

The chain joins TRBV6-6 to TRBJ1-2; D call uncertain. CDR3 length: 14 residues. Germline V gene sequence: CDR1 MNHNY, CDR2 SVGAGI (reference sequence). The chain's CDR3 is CASYDQRRLSGYTF. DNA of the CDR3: TGTGCTAGTTACGATCAGAGACGGCTCTCGGGCTACACCTTC.

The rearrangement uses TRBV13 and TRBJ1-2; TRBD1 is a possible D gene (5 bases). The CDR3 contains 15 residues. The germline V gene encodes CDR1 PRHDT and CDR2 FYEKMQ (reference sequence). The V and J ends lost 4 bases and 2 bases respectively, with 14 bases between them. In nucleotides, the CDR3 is TGTGCCAGCAGCTCCCGCCAGGGAGGGAACTATGGCTACACCTTC. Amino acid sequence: CASSSRQGGNYGYTF.

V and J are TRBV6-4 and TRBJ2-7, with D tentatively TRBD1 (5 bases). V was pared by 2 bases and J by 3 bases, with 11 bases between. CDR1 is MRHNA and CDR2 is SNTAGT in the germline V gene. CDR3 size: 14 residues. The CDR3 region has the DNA TGTGCCAGCAGTGACCTTTGGACATTCTACGAGCAGTACTTC. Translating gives CASSDLWTFYEQYF.

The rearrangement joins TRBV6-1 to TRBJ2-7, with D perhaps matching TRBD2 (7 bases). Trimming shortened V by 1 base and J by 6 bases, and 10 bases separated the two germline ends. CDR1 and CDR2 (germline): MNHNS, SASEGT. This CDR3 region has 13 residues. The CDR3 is CASSEERGAEQYF. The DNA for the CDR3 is TGTGCCAGCAGTGAAGAACGGGGGGCCGAGCAGTACTTC.

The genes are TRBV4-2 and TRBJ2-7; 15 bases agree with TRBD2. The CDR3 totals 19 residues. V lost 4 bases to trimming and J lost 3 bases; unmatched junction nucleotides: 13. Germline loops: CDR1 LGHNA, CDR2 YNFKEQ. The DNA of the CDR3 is TGTGCCAGCAGCCCGCCCGGGACTAGCGGGGGGCCGTCACACTACGAGCAGTACTTC. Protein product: CASSPPGTSGGPSHYEQYF.

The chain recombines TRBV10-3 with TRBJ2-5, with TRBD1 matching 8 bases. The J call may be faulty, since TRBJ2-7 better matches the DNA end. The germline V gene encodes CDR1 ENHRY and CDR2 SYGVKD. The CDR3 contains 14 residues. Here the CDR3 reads CAISPGQGLDEQYF. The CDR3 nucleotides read TGTGCCATCAGTCCCGGACAGGGTCTCGACGAGCAGTACTTC.

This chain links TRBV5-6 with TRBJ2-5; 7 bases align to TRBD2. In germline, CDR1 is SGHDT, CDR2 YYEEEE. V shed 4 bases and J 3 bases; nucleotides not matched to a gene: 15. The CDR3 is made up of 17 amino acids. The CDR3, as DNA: TGTGCCAGCAGCCTGGTGGGGAGCGGGGATCAGAAAGAGACCCAGTACTTC. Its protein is CASSLVGSGDQKETQYF.

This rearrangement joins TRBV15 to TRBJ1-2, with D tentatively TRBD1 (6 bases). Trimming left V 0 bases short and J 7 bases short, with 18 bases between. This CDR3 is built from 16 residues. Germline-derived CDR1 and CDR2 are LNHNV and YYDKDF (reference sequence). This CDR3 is CATSRDLGAEGSGYTF. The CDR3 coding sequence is TGTGCCACCAGCAGAGATCTGGGGGCAGAGGGAAGTGGCTACACCTTC. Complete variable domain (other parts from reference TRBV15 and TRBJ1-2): DAMVIQNPRYQVTQFGKPVTLSCSQTLNHNVMYWYQQKSSQAPKLLFHYYDKDFNNEADTPDNFQSRRPNTSFCFLDIRSPGLGDTAMYLCATSRDLGAEGSGYTFGSGTRLTVV.

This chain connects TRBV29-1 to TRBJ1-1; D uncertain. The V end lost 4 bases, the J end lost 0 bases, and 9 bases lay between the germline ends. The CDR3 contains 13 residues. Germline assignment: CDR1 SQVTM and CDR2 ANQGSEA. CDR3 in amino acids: CSVGGRMNTEAFF. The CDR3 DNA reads TGCAGCGTTGGTGGGCGTATGAACACTGAAGCTTTCTTT.

The CDR3 sequence is CAWNPGGYEQYF. The CDR3 nucleotides are TGTGCCTGGAATCCGGGCGGGTACGAGCAGTACTTC. This chain uses TRBV30 with TRBJ2-7; the D gene is possibly TRBD2 (5 bases). Deletions cut 4 bases from V and 4 bases from J, with 11 bases between. CDR3 length: 12 amino acids. The germline V gene has CDR1 GTSNPN and CDR2 SVGIG (reference sequence).

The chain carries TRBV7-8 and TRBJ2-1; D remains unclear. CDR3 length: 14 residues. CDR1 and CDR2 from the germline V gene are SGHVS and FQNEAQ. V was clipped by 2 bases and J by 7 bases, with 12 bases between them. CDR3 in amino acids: CASSLILSANEQFF. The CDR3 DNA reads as TGTGCCAGCAGCTTAATCCTAAGCGCGAATGAGCAGTTCTTC.

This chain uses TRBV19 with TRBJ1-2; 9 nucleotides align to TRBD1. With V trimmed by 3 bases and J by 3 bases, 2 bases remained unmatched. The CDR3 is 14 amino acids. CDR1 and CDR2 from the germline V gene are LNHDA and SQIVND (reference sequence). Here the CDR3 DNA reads TGTGCCAGTAGTATCCGGACAGGGGACTATGGCTACACCTTC. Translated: CASSIRTGDYGYTF.

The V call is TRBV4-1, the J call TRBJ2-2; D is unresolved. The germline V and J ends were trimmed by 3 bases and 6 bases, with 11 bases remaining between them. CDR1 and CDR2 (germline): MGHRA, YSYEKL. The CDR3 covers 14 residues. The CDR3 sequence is CASSHVMSPGELFF. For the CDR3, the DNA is TGCGCCAGCAGCCATGTCATGAGTCCCGGGGAGCTGTTTTTT.

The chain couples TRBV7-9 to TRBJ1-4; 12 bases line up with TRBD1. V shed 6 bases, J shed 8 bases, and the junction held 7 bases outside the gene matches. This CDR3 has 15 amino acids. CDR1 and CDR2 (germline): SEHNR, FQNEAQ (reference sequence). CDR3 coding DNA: TGTGCCAGCAGTATTAAGGGACAGGGGGCGGAAAAACTGTTTTTT. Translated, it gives CASSIKGQGAEKLFF.

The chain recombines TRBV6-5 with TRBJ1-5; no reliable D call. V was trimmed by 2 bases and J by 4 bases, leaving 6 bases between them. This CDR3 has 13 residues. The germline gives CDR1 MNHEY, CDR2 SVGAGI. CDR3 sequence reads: CASSYTENQPQHF. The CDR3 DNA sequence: TGTGCCAGCAGTTACACGGAAAATCAGCCCCAGCATTTT.

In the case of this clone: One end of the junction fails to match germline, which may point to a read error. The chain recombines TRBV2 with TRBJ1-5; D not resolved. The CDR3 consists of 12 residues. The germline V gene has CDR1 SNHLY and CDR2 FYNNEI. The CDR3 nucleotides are TGTGCCAGCGGTGATATTAATCAGCCCCAGCATTTT. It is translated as CASGDINQPQHF.